Listed here are 27 T cell receptor beta chains from one sample, sequenced in a study of PD-1 blockade in classical Hodgkin lymphoma. The method was immunoSEQ multiplex PCR; TCRdb's version includes in-frame clones alone and lacks a portion of them. The sample holds tens of thousands of clones; around two thirds are singletons and the top ten take 3%. In every patient, relapse followed autologous stem cell transplantation, while exposure to brentuximab vedotin differed. The sample consisted of peripheral blood mononuclear cells (PBMCs), taken at baseline. These receptor sequences come from a human donor with classical Hodgkin lymphoma.

This clone was counted only a few times. This chain uses TRBV7-8 with TRBJ2-7; 7 nucleotides align to TRBD2. This CDR3 spans 14 amino acids. With 0 bases clipped from V and 5 bases from J, the junction kept 4 bases outside the gene matches. Germline CDR1 and CDR2: SGHVS and FQNEAQ. For the CDR3, the DNA is TGTGCCAGCAGCTTAGCGAACCGGGGGGACGAGCAGTACTTC. It codes for CASSLANRGDEQYF.

This clone was seen a single time. CDR3 protein: CASSIGQGRVYQETQYF. In DNA form, the CDR3 reads TGTGCCAGTAGTATAGGACAGGGACGGGTTTACCAAGAGACCCAGTACTTC. The V gene is TRBV19, the J gene TRBJ2-5; 7 bases fit TRBD1. V shed 1 base, J shed 0 bases, and the junction held 8 bases outside the gene matches. This CDR3 contains 17 residues. The germline V gene encodes CDR1 LNHDA and CDR2 SQIVND (reference sequence). Together with reference TRBV19 and TRBJ2-5, the CDR3 gives the full variable domain: DGGITQSPKYLFRKEGQNVTLSCEQNLNHDAMYWYRQDPGQGLRLIYYSQIVNDFQKGDIAEGYSVSREKKESFPLTVTSAQKNPTAFYLCASSIGQGRVYQETQYFGPGTRLLVL.

This CDR3 is CASRGLSPELGETQYF. The CDR3 nucleotides read TGTGCCAGCAGAGGACTATCTCCGGAGCTAGGGGAGACCCAGTACTTC. The V and J genes are TRBV27 and TRBJ2-5, with a possible D match to TRBD2 (6 bases). This CDR3 spans 16 amino acids. From germline, CDR1 is MNHEY and CDR2 SMNVEV (reference sequence). The V end was cut by 6 bases, the J end by 5 bases, with 22 bases between.

This chain joins TRBV5-1 and TRBJ2-2, with 10 nucleotides matching TRBD1. V was pared by 3 bases and J by 3 bases, with 2 bases of the junction left unmatched. CDR1 and CDR2 (germline): SGHRS, YFSETQ. The CDR3 has 15 amino acids. The CDR3 sequence is CASSWGTGDTGELFF. DNA for the CDR3: TGCGCCAGCAGCTGGGGGACAGGGGACACCGGGGAGCTGTTTTTT.

This CDR3 is CASSLDQGGTSGRVEQFF. The CDR3 DNA follows: TGTGCCAGCAGCTTAGATCAGGGTGGGACTAGCGGGAGGGTTGAGCAGTTCTTC. The chain employs TRBV11-3 and TRBJ2-1; 16 bases map to TRBD2. The CDR3 runs to 18 residues. Germline lookup yields CDR1 SGHNT and CDR2 YENEEA. V lost 0 bases to trimming and J lost 9 bases; unmatched junction nucleotides: 8.

The chain employs TRBV25-1 and TRBJ2-2; D is uncertain. CDR1 MGHDK and CDR2 SYGVNS come from the germline V gene. V dropped 4 bases and J dropped 7 bases, with 7 bases sitting between them. This CDR3 comprises 12 residues. The CDR3 loop is CASSASVGELFF. CDR3 DNA sequence: TGTGCCAGCAGTGCGAGTGTCGGGGAGCTGTTTTTT. Complete variable domain (other parts from reference TRBV25-1 and TRBJ2-2): EADIYQTPRYLVIGTGKKITLECSQTMGHDKMYWYQQDPGMELHLIHYSYGVNSTEKGDLSSESTVSRIRTEHFPLTLESARPSHTSQYLCASSASVGELFFGEGSRLTVL.

This chain uses TRBV5-1 with TRBJ1-2; TRBD1 is a possible D gene (6 bases). In germline, CDR1 is SGHRS, CDR2 YFSETQ. V was trimmed by 0 bases and J by 3 bases, leaving 12 bases between them. The CDR3 runs 15 residues. For the CDR3, the DNA is TGCGCCAGCAGCTTGGCCAACAGGGACGACTATGGCTACACCTTC. Residues: CASSLANRDDYGYTF.

V and J are TRBV2 and TRBJ2-1; 10 bases fit TRBD2. Germline loops: CDR1 SNHLY, CDR2 FYNNEI. The CDR3 totals 17 residues. J was trimmed by 4 bases and V by 1 base; bases with no gene match: 7. The CDR3 loop reads CASSEELAGAQYNEQFF. Here the CDR3 DNA reads TGTGCCAGCAGTGAAGAGCTAGCGGGGGCCCAATACAATGAGCAGTTCTTC. Combining the CDR3 with reference TRBV2 and TRBJ2-1 gives the whole variable domain EPEVTQTPSHQVTQMGQEVILRCVPISNHLYFYWYRQILGQKVEFLVSFYNNEISEKSEIFDDQFSVERPDGSNFTLKIRSTKLEDSAMYFCASSEELAGAQYNEQFFGPGTRLTVL.

The V call is TRBV7-6, the J call TRBJ2-1; 7 nucleotides align to TRBD1. Germline V lookup: CDR1 SGHVS, CDR2 FNYEAQ. There are 13 residues in the CDR3. The ends lost 4 bases at V and 10 bases at J; junction bases unmatched: 7. DNA of the CDR3: TGTGCCAGCAGCTCCCTGACAGGGCGCGAGCAGTTCTTC. Protein product: CASSSLTGREQFF.

The chain employs TRBV28 and TRBJ1-2, with D uncertain. V lost 5 bases, J lost 3 bases, and 10 bases lay in between. The CDR3 sequence is 13 residues long. The V gene's germline CDR1 is MDHEN and CDR2 SYDVKM. For the CDR3, the DNA is TGTGCCAGCAGTCCCGTGGGCCACTATGGCTACACCTTC. Protein product: CASSPVGHYGYTF.

The V and J genes are TRBV4-1 and TRBJ1-4; 7 nucleotides match TRBD1. The J segment lost 5 bases and the V segment lost 1 base, leaving 10 bases of the junction unmatched. CDR1 is MGHRA, CDR2 YSYEKL, per germline. The CDR3 loop spans 17 amino acids. CDR3 loop: CASSQVGTADLNEKLFF. The CDR3, as DNA: TGCGCCAGCAGCCAAGTTGGGACAGCCGATCTCAATGAAAAACTGTTTTTT.

The chain uses TRBV27 and TRBJ2-6; 7 nucleotides agree with TRBD1. Germline V gene sequence: CDR1 MNHEY, CDR2 SMNVEV (reference sequence). The junction had 20 bases not matched to a gene; V was cut back by 1 base and J by 5 bases. This CDR3 has 21 amino acids. Here the CDR3 reads CASSLWAESGTAPLWANVLTF. The CDR3 DNA sequence: TGTGCCAGCAGTTTATGGGCGGAGTCGGGGACAGCCCCTCTCTGGGCCAACGTCCTGACTTTC.

This chain links TRBV4-1 with TRBJ1-1; TRBD1 aligns across 7 bases. Germline V lookup: CDR1 MGHRA, CDR2 YSYEKL. Unmatched junction bases numbered 16, after V lost 0 bases and J lost 0 bases. The CDR3 totals 20 residues. The CDR3 reads CASSQDFAVSQGRLNTEAFF. The CDR3 nucleotides are TGCGCCAGCAGCCAAGATTTCGCCGTCTCACAGGGGCGCCTGAACACTGAAGCTTTCTTT.

This chain links TRBV9 with TRBJ2-2, with 7 bases lining up with TRBD1. Germline V lookup: CDR1 SGDLS, CDR2 YYNGEE. Trimming took 6 bases from V and 3 from J; bases not matched to a gene: 8. The CDR3 spans 15 residues. CDR3 amino acids: CASTFTGVHTGELFF. The CDR3 bases are TGTGCCAGCACCTTTACAGGGGTGCACACCGGGGAGCTGTTTTTT.

The CDR3 DNA sequence: TGTGCCAGCAGTTACAGCGGGAGCACAGATACGCAGTATTTT. It translates to CASSYSGSTDTQYF. The genes are TRBV6-5 and TRBJ2-3, with TRBD2 as a possible D gene (6 bases). V was cut by 2 bases and J by 0 bases, with 6 bases left in between. The CDR3 runs to 14 residues. CDR1 and CDR2 (germline): MNHEY, SVGAGI.

The chain is built from TRBV18 and TRBJ2-2, with D unclear. The germline gives CDR1 KGHSH, CDR2 LQKENI. The CDR3 has 15 residues. With 2 bases removed from V and 7 bases from J, the gap between germline ends came to 14 bases. The chain's CDR3 is CASSPMVSSYGELFF. The CDR3, as DNA: TGTGCCAGCTCACCAATGGTGAGTTCCTACGGGGAGCTGTTTTTT.

This chain connects TRBV5-6 to TRBJ1-6; tentative D call: TRBD1 (5 bases). This CDR3 comprises 14 residues. Between the trimmed V and J ends, which lost 4 bases and 16 bases, there was a span of 21 bases. Per the germline V gene, CDR1 is SGHDT and CDR2 is YYEEEE. The CDR3 sequence: CASSPGTPNGGLHF. The CDR3 coding sequence is TGTGCCAGCAGCCCCGGGACCCCGAATGGCGGGCTCCACTTT.

This clone was observed a few times. The rearrangement uses TRBV27 and TRBJ2-2; 7 bases line up with TRBD1. Per germline, CDR1 MNHEY and CDR2 SMNVEV (reference sequence). V lost 6 bases to trimming and J lost 7 bases; unmatched junction nucleotides: 5. There are 13 residues in the CDR3. The CDR3 is CASRGGAHGELFF. As DNA, the CDR3 is TGTGCCAGCAGAGGGGGCGCCCACGGGGAGCTGTTTTTT.

This clone was detected a few times. The chain employs TRBV4-1 and TRBJ2-1; no clear D. Germline CDR1 is MGHRA and CDR2 is YSYEKL. V was cut by 0 bases and J by 4 bases, with 7 bases left in between. The CDR3 consists of 14 residues. In DNA, the CDR3 is TGCGCCAGCAGCCAAGAGAGGCAGTACAATGAGCAGTTCTTC. Amino acid sequence: CASSQERQYNEQFF.

J is TRBJ1-3 and V is TRBV6-5; D is perhaps TRBD1 (5 bases). Trimming removed 6 bases from V and 7 bases from J, with 19 bases in between. The V gene's germline CDR1 is MNHEY and CDR2 SVGAGI. This CDR3 contains 15 residues. The CDR3 loop reads CASSLGGSVGNTIYF. CDR3 DNA sequence: TGTGCCAGCAGCCTGGGGGGGTCCGTTGGGAACACCATATATTTT.

J is TRBJ2-3 and V is TRBV5-4; D might be TRBD1 or TRBD2, each matching 5 bases. Germline CDR1 reads SGHNT; CDR2 reads YYREEE (reference sequence). The CDR3 totals 14 residues. The V end was cut by 4 bases, the J end by 2 bases, with 11 bases between. The CDR3 DNA reads as TGTGCCAGCAGCGTCGCAGGGACCACAGATACGCAGTATTTT. This codes for CASSVAGTTDTQYF.

This chain connects TRBV29-1 to TRBJ1-5, with D unresolved. The germline CDR1 and CDR2 sequences are SQVTM and ANQGSEA. Trimming pared 4 bases from V and 4 bases from J, leaving 11 bases between. The CDR3 is 13 amino acids. CDR3 nucleotide sequence: TGCAGCGTTGTTTCCAGCGGGAATCAGCCCCAGCATTTT. The encoded protein is CSVVSSGNQPQHF.

V and J are TRBV6-5 and TRBJ1-1, with 11 bases that match TRBD1. Germline CDR1 reads MNHEY; CDR2 reads SVGAGI. The CDR3 covers 15 residues. Germline trimming cut 5 bases from V and 0 bases from J; bases unmatched to any gene: 2. CDR3: CASSRTGGLNTEAFF. The CDR3 DNA sequence: TGTGCCAGCAGTCGGACAGGGGGCTTGAACACTGAAGCTTTCTTT.

This chain joins TRBV11-2 and TRBJ2-5; perhaps TRBD2 as D (6 bases). The CDR3 loop spans 12 amino acids. CDR1 SGHAT and CDR2 FQNNGV come from the germline V gene. The V gene lost 9 bases and the J gene lost 5 bases, with 13 bases spanning the gap. Here the CDR3 reads CASAGGGETQYF. The CDR3 bases are TGTGCCAGTGCCGGGGGTGGGGAGACCCAGTACTTC.

This chain joins TRBV5-6 and TRBJ2-7; 10 positions agree with TRBD1. Germline V gene sequence: CDR1 SGHDT, CDR2 YYEEEE. With V trimmed by 0 bases and J by 5 bases, 5 bases remained unmatched. The CDR3 length is 15 residues. The CDR3: CASSLGSTGGNEQYF. DNA for the CDR3: TGTGCCAGCAGCTTGGGTTCGACAGGGGGCAACGAGCAGTACTTC.

This rearrangement joins TRBV5-1 to TRBJ2-7; 8 positions match TRBD2. The J segment lost 1 base and the V segment lost 1 base, leaving 4 bases of the junction unmatched. The CDR3 covers 15 residues. Per germline, CDR1 SGHRS and CDR2 YFSETQ. The CDR3 DNA sequence: TGCGCCAGCAGCTTGTTTAGCGGGGATTCCTACGAGCAGTACTTC. Encoded protein: CASSLFSGDSYEQYF.

The rearrangement uses TRBV6-6 and TRBJ2-5; 9 bases align to TRBD1. The CDR3 has 15 amino acids. The trim removed 5 bases at V and 5 bases at J, leaving 9 bases unmatched. Germline values: CDR1 MNHNY, CDR2 SVGAGI (reference sequence). The DNA of the CDR3 is TGTGCCAGCAGTCCCGGGACAGGGTTGGAGGAGACCCAGTACTTC. As protein: CASSPGTGLEETQYF.